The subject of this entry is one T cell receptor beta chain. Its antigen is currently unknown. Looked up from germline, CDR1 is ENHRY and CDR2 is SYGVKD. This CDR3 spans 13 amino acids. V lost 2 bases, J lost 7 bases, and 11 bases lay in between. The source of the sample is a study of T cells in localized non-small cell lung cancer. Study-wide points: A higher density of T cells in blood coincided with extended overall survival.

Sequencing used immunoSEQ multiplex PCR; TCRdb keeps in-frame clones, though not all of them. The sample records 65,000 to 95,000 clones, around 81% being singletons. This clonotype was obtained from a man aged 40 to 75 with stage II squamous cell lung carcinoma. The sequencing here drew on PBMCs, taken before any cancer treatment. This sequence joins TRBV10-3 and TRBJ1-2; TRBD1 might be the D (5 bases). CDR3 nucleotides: TGTGCCATCAGTGAGCGGGGGGAGTCTGGCTACACCTTC. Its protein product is CAISERGESGYTF.